This TCR beta chain was sequenced in a study of T cells in localized non-small cell lung cancer. As for this clone: Its target is unknown.

Trimming took off 10 bases at V and 6 bases at J, with 16 bases between the two ends. The CDR3 totals 12 residues. Germline CDR1 and CDR2: MNHNS and SASEGT. Only in-frame clones appear in the TCRdb table, and some are missing; sequencing was by immunoSEQ multiplex PCR. The profile shows roughly 25,000 clones, roughly 90% of them singletons. Study-level findings and limits: Prolonged overall survival went with higher T cell density in the blood.

This specimen consisted of peripheral blood, obtained before any cancer treatment. V gene TRBV6-1 combines with J gene TRBJ2-7, with a weak D call TRBD1 (5 bases). The source of this sequence is a man between 35 and 75 years old with stage III squamous cell lung carcinoma. The chain's CDR3 is CATNPKGREQYF. DNA for the CDR3: TGTGCCACGAACCCGAAGGGGCGCGAGCAGTACTTC.